Described below is a single TCR beta chain sequence and its context. Its antigen is currently unknown. Trimming removed 4 bases from V and 2 bases from J; junction bases left unmatched: 2. Per germline, CDR1 SGHRS and CDR2 YFSETQ. The CDR3 spans 14 residues. The data are from a study of lymphopenia after photon versus proton radiotherapy. Study-wide results and caveats: Larger post-nadir TCR diversity loss correlated inversely with survival in deceased patients. Relative stability marked proton patients; photon patients lost diversity and naive cells. After lymphocyte nadir, photon-treated repertoires showed oligoclonal expansion, especially CD8+ Temra. Survival link was tested only in deceased patients; proton benefit remains a possibility.

The repertoire was sequenced with immunoSEQ multiplex PCR; TCRdb's copy has only in-frame clones and lacks some. The sample shows 150,000 to 200,000 clones, less than 90% of them seen only once. The V call is TRBV5-1, the J call TRBJ2-7, with 11 bases lining up with TRBD1. This receptor was taken from a man over 45 with gastric cancer. This material consisted of peripheral blood, taken from a patient treated with photon-based radiotherapy. In DNA, the CDR3 is TGCGCCAGCAGCAGGACAGGGGGCGCCTACGAGCAGTACTTC. Translating it yields CASSRTGGAYEQYF.